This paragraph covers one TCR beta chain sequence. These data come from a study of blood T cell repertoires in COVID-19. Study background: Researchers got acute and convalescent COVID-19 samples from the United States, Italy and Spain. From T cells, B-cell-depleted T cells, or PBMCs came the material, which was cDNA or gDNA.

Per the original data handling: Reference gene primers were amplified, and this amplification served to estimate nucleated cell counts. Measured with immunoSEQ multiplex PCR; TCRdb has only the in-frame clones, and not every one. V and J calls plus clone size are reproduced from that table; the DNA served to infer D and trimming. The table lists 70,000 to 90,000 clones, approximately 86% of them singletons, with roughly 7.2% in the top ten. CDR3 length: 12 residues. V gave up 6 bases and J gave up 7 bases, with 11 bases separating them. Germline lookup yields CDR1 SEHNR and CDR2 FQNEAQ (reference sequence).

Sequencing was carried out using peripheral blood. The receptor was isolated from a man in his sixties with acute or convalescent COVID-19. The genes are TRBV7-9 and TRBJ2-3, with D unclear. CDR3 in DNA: TGTGCCAGCAGGGGCGTGGGCTATACGCAGTATTTT. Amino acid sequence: CASRGVGYTQYF.